One sample yielded the 21 T cell receptor beta chains listed below, sequenced in a study of Graves' ophthalmopathy and Graves' hyperthyroidism (dated by TCRdb to 2016 to 2019). Sequenced using an Illumina HiSeq 2000. For repertoire sequencing, the TCR beta CDR3 regions were amplified from RNA transcripts. The first round was an RT-PCR using HTBI primers with the Qiagen OneStep RT-PCR kit, and this first round was followed by a second-round multiplex PCR, then size selection and purification. TCRdb reprocessed the public reads (quality trimming at Q25 with fastp, clone calling with MiXCR) and kept in-frame beta chains. Entries that share a CDR3 protein sequence are merged under the most common genes and DNA. The sample table records about 420,000 distinct CDR3 sequences; roughly 21% of these occur just once. Roughly 3.2% of the sample is in the top ten clones. The sequencing input was peripheral blood. The receptors here all came from a woman aged 18-35 years with stable Graves' hyperthyroidism. Donor details come from another sample of the same person, matched by shared clones.

This clonotype was recorded many times. The chain has TRBV7-9 and TRBJ2-7; TRBD1 matches 7 bases. The CDR3 runs to 12 residues. CDR1 and CDR2 (germline): SEHNR, FQNEAQ (reference sequence). The ends lost 4 bases at V and 6 bases at J; junction bases unmatched: 3. CDR3 protein: CASSSTGPEQYF. The CDR3 DNA follows: TGTGCCAGCAGCTCGACAGGGCCCGAGCAGTACTTC.

This clonotype has ten or more counts. The chain carries TRBV6-1 and TRBJ1-3; D uncertain. The V end was cut by 2 bases, the J end by 7 bases, with 15 bases between. Germline V CDR1 and CDR2: MNHNS, SASEGT. The CDR3 runs 15 residues. The CDR3 loop reads CASSEPRTLGNTIYF. DNA of the CDR3: TGTGCCAGCAGTGAACCCCGGACCTTGGGGAACACCATATATTTT.

Remarks on this clonotype: A much larger clonotype is one base distant, so this may be a read error. This rearrangement joins TRBV3-1 to TRBJ1-2; maybe TRBD1 (5 bases). Germline loops: CDR1 LGHDT, CDR2 YNNKEL (reference sequence). The CDR3 totals 15 residues. The CDR3 nucleotides read TGTGCCAGCAGCCAGCCGATGGGGGTTAACTATGGCTACGCCTTC. Encoded protein: CASSQPMGVNYGYAF.

In its sample, this clonotype was seen many times. The chain is built from TRBV3-1 and TRBJ1-2; D is perhaps TRBD1 (5 bases). CDR1 and CDR2 from the germline V gene are LGHDT and YNNKEL (reference sequence). This CDR3 spans 14 amino acids. Trimming took 3 bases from V and 0 from J, leaving 8 bases between them. The CDR3 DNA reads as TGTGCCAGCAGCCAGGGCAGGGCTAACTATGGCTACACCTTC. Translating gives CASSQGRANYGYTF.

CDR3 loop: CASSLNGAFNEQYF. CDR3 DNA: TGTGCCAGCAGCTTAAACGGAGCGTTCAACGAGCAGTACTTC. This chain uses TRBV7-2 with TRBJ2-7; no firm D call. V lost 2 bases and J lost 5, with 13 bases in between. Per germline, CDR1 SGHTA and CDR2 FQGNSA. This CDR3 has 14 amino acids.

This clonotype was found a few times. The rearrangement uses TRBV19 and TRBJ1-5, with no clear D. The CDR3 covers 14 residues. Germline CDR1 LNHDA, CDR2 SQIVND (reference sequence). V lost 3 bases and J lost 0, with 6 bases in between. The CDR3 region is CASSIDYSNQPQHF. The CDR3 nucleotides are TGTGCCAGTAGTATCGACTATAGCAATCAGCCCCAGCATTTT. Full variable domain (outside the CDR3, taken from reference TRBV19 and TRBJ1-5): DGGITQSPKYLFRKEGQNVTLSCEQNLNHDAMYWYRQDPGQGLRLIYYSQIVNDFQKGDIAEGYSVSREKKESFPLTVTSAQKNPTAFYLCASSIDYSNQPQHFGDGTRLSIL.

The sample holds many counts of this clonotype. The CDR3 here is CATSRDRIRPSRYTF. DNA of the CDR3: TGTGCCACCAGCAGAGATAGGATTCGACCTTCGCGCTACACCTTC. This chain connects TRBV15 to TRBJ1-2; D not certain. V shed 0 bases and J shed 9 bases, with 17 bases lying between them. CDR1 is LNHNV and CDR2 is YYDKDF in the germline V gene (reference sequence). The CDR3 sequence is 15 residues long.

This clonotype was observed a few times. V is TRBV28 and J is TRBJ2-1; the match to TRBD1 covers 10 bases. This CDR3 comprises 15 residues. J lost 5 bases, V lost 7 bases, and 8 bases had no gene match. CDR1 is MDHEN, CDR2 SYDVKM, per germline. CDR3 DNA: TGTGCCAGCAACCCCCAGGGACAGGGGAACAATGAGCAGTTCTTC. Its translation: CASNPQGQGNNEQFF. Variable domain in full (rest from reference TRBV28 and TRBJ2-1): DVKVTQSSRYLVKRTGEKVFLECVQDMDHENMFWYRQDPGLGLRLIYFSYDVKMKEKGDIPEGYSVSREKKERFSLILESASTNQTSMYLCASNPQGQGNNEQFFGPGTRLTVL.

This clonotype was detected ten times or more. This chain links TRBV7-2 with TRBJ1-1, with no clear D. CDR3 length: 16 amino acids. Germline V lookup: CDR1 SGHTA, CDR2 FQGNSA. V lost 1 base and J 1 base, leaving 13 bases between the germline ends. The CDR3 sequence is CASSLGQRAPNTEAFF. CDR3 nucleotide sequence: TGTGCCAGCAGCTTAGGGCAGAGGGCCCCGAACACTGAAGCTTTCTTT.

This chain links TRBV25-1 with TRBJ2-5; TRBD1 matches at 11 bases. The trim removed 5 bases at V and 2 bases at J, leaving 7 bases unmatched. The V gene's germline CDR1 is MGHDK and CDR2 SYGVNS. The CDR3 spans 16 residues. The CDR3 protein is CASSHPGTGGQETQYF. The CDR3 DNA sequence: TGTGCCAGCAGTCACCCCGGGACAGGGGGTCAAGAGACCCAGTACTTC. Full variable domain (outside the CDR3, taken from reference TRBV25-1 and TRBJ2-5): EADIYQTPRYLVIGTGKKITLECSQTMGHDKMYWYQQDPGMELHLIHYSYGVNSTEKGDLSSESTVSRIRTEHFPLTLESARPSHTSQYLCASSHPGTGGQETQYFGPGTRLLVL.

This clonotype was recorded at least ten times. CDR3 residues: CASTRDRAAYEQYF. CDR3 sequence (DNA): TGTGCCAGCACAAGGGACAGGGCGGCTTACGAGCAGTACTTC. The chain couples TRBV2 to TRBJ2-7; 9 bases align to TRBD1. Germline CDR1 and CDR2: SNHLY and FYNNEI. This CDR3 comprises 14 residues. With V trimmed by 7 bases and J by 4 bases, 8 bases remained unmatched.

A few counts support this clonotype. This chain connects TRBV6-5 to TRBJ1-1; D ambiguous. Germline CDR1 reads MNHEY; CDR2 reads SVGAGI. CDR3 length: 12 amino acids. V lost 4 bases and J 8 bases, leaving 11 bases between the germline ends. The CDR3 here is CASSSLVREAFF. The CDR3 DNA reads TGTGCCAGCAGTTCCCTCGTACGGGAAGCTTTCTTT.

The chain recombines TRBV12-3 or TRBV12-4 with TRBJ1-2; unclear D gene. With 1 base removed from V and 5 bases from J, the gap between germline ends came to 11 bases. CDR3 length: 14 amino acids. The CDR3 nucleotides read TGTGCCAGCAGTTTAGGGACGGCTCAATATGGCTACACCTTC. Amino acids: CASSLGTAQYGYTF.

In its sample, this clonotype was seen many times. The V call is TRBV7-8, the J call TRBJ1-2, with D possibly being TRBD1 (5 bases). Germline-derived CDR1 and CDR2 are SGHVS and FQNEAQ. The CDR3 is made up of 14 amino acids. V shed 5 bases and J shed 3 bases, with 13 bases lying between them. In nucleotides, the CDR3 is TGTGCCAGCAGCCGGGTCAGGGAGGACTATGGCTACACCTTC. Translating gives CASSRVREDYGYTF.

This clonotype occurred many times. The CDR3 loop is CASSVSSGTGELFF. Written as DNA, the CDR3 is TGTGCCAGCAGTGTTTCTAGCGGGACCGGGGAGCTGTTTTTT. The J gene is TRBJ2-2, the V gene TRBV25-1; TRBD2 matches at 8 bases. V was pared by 4 bases and J by 5 bases, with 3 bases of the junction left unmatched. Per the germline V gene, CDR1 is MGHDK and CDR2 is SYGVNS. CDR3 length: 14 residues.

In this sample, this clonotype turned up many times. The gene calls are TRBV11-1 and TRBJ1-2; 9 bases are shared with TRBD1. V gave up 1 base and J gave up 5 bases; unmatched junction bases: 11. Germline V gives CDR1 SGHAT, CDR2 FQDESV (reference sequence). The CDR3 is made up of 17 amino acids. The chain's CDR3 is CASSLVGLGTGIYGYTF. CDR3 coding DNA: TGTGCCAGCAGCTTAGTCGGGCTCGGGACAGGGATTTATGGCTACACCTTC. The full variable domain, its missing parts supplied by reference TRBV11-1 and TRBJ1-2, is EAEVAQSPRYKITEKSQAVAFWCDPISGHATLYWYRQILGQGPELLVQFQDESVVDDSQLPKDRFSAERLKGVDSTLKIQPAELGDSAMYLCASSLVGLGTGIYGYTFGSGTRLTVV.

This chain links TRBV27 with TRBJ1-3, with D tentatively TRBD1 (6 bases). The germline V gene encodes CDR1 MNHEY and CDR2 SMNVEV (reference sequence). The CDR3 has 17 residues. V lost 8 bases to trimming and J lost 0 bases, with 20 bases between them. DNA of the CDR3: TGTGCCAGCTCGGCCACCCAGGGACACAACTCTGGAAACACCATATATTTT. Protein sequence: CASSATQGHNSGNTIYF.

This clonotype was recorded many times. The chain uses TRBV5-1 and TRBJ1-1; D not resolved. Trimming removed 4 bases at V and 1 base at J, with 14 bases between. Germline CDR1 and CDR2: SGHRS and YFSETQ. This CDR3 has 15 amino acids. This CDR3 reads CASSLLDVTNTEAFF. CDR3 coding DNA: TGCGCCAGCAGCCTACTGGACGTTACGAACACTGAAGCTTTCTTT.

This clonotype was detected ten times or more. This rearrangement joins TRBV11-2 to TRBJ2-4; no definite D call. Germline loops: CDR1 SGHAT, CDR2 FQNNGV. This CDR3 has 17 residues. The ends were cut back, 1 base at V and 1 base at J, with 14 bases in the middle. As DNA, the CDR3 is TGTGCCAGCAGCTTAGGAGCCACCTTGTGGGCCAAAAACATTCAGTACTTC. Protein sequence: CASSLGATLWAKNIQYF.

V and J are TRBV12-3 or TRBV12-4 and TRBJ1-2; D uncertain. V shed 8 bases and J shed 2 bases, with 12 bases lying between them. There are 13 residues in the CDR3. The CDR3 DNA follows: TGTGCCAGCGGACTGACGGGGAACTATGGCTACACCTTC. The encoded protein is CASGLTGNYGYTF.

This clonotype turned up a few times. The rearrangement uses TRBV20-1 and TRBJ1-5; the D gene is possibly TRBD1 (6 bases). Trimming removed 2 bases from V and 6 bases from J, with 14 bases in between. The CDR3 runs 14 residues. Germline CDR1 and CDR2: DFQATT and SNEGSKA (reference sequence). The CDR3 DNA reads as TGCAGTGCTAGAAGAACAGGGTACGGTCAGCCCCAGCATTTT. Translating gives CSARRTGYGQPQHF.